These T cell receptor beta chains were read from a single sample in a study of CD8 T cells in Susac syndrome. TCRdb processed the immunoSEQ multiplex PCR reads anew with MiXCR; each CDR3 protein has one entry. The sample has fewer than 350,000 distinct CDR3 sequences, roughly 85% seen once; the top ten hold roughly 0.21%. Source material: CD8+ T cells from PBMCs. These receptor sequences come from a human donor with multiple sclerosis. Each CDR3 is given with its conserved first and last residue. A D gene is named only where the DNA matches it firmly. Clone size appears in some rows only: once, few, many, or a class for an expanded clone.

j_gene	v_gene	abundance	d_gene	CDR3nt	CDR3aa
TRBJ2-7	TRBV28	NA	TRBD1	TGTGCCAGCAGTACTCACCGGGACAGGAGCTACGAGCAGTACTTC	CASSTHRDRSYEQYF
TRBJ1-1	TRBV30	NA	NA	TGTGCCTGGAGTAGTCCGGACGAATTTGGCATGAACACTGAAGCTTTCTTT	CAWSSPDEFGMNTEAFF
TRBJ2-3	TRBV25-1	once	NA	TGTGCCAGCAGTGACAGTGGGGCCGTGGGGCAGTATTTT	CASSDSGAVGQYF
TRBJ1-5	TRBV6-6	NA	NA	TGTGCCAGCATCGCGGACGATCGGAATAGCAATCAGCCCCAGCATTTT	CASIADDRNSNQPQHF
TRBJ2-3	TRBV5-6	NA	TRBD2	TGTGCCAGCAGCTTGGCCCGCGGGAGGACCTATCCGCAGTATTTT	CASSLARGRTYPQYF
TRBJ2-1	TRBV20-1	NA	NA	TGCAGTGCTCTGCCCGGCCGGGTTGGAGGCAATGAGCAGTTCTTC	CSALPGRVGGNEQFF
TRBJ1-1	TRBV6-6	NA	NA	TGTGCCAGCAGTTACTCGAAGTACGGGAACAACACTGAAGCTTTCTTT	CASSYSKYGNNTEAFF
TRBJ2-7	TRBV6-5	NA	TRBD1	TGTGCCAGCAGTTACACAGGGGGCAAGCTCTACGAGCAGTACTTC	CASSYTGGKLYEQYF
TRBJ2-1	TRBV28	NA	NA	TGTGCCAGCAGTTTCAGGGCTTCGGGGGATGAGCAGTTCTTC	CASSFRASGDEQFF
TRBJ2-1	TRBV10-3	NA	NA	TGTGCCACATCCGACAGAGGCCGTTTCAATGAGCAGTTCTTC	CATSDRGRFNEQFF
TRBJ1-1	TRBV7-9	NA	NA	TGTGCCAGCAGCTTTGACAGAAAACTTCTCACTGAAGCTTTCTTT	CASSFDRKLLTEAFF
TRBJ2-1	TRBV28	NA	NA	TGTGCCAGCGGAGCATACAATGAGCAGTTCTTC	CASGAYNEQFF
TRBJ2-7	TRBV12-3/TRBV12-4	NA	NA	TGTGCCAGCAGTGTCACCGGCGCAGGGTCTAGCGAGCAGTACTTC	CASSVTGAGSSEQYF
TRBJ2-7	TRBV27	NA	NA	TGTGCCAGCAGCAACCTCCTCGGGCAGAGCGACGAGCAGTACTTC	CASSNLLGQSDEQYF
TRBJ1-2	TRBV28	NA	NA	TGTGCCAGCAGTTTACGCAGGGAGGGCTACACCTTC	CASSLRREGYTF
TRBJ2-7	TRBV29-1	NA	NA	TGCAGCGTTGGGGCAGGGGGGAACTACGAGCAGTACTTC	CSVGAGGNYEQYF
TRBJ1-1	TRBV9	once	NA	TGTGCCAGCAGCCCTAGGGGAAATCAGAACACTGAAGCTTTCTTT	CASSPRGNQNTEAFF
TRBJ2-3	TRBV5-1	NA	TRBD2	TGCGCCAGCAGCTGGACTAGCGGGAGTCTAACAGATACGCAGTATTTT	CASSWTSGSLTDTQYF
TRBJ2-1	TRBV5-6	NA	NA	TGTGCCAGCAGCTTTGGGCTACCGAGCAACAATGAGCAGTTCTTC	CASSFGLPSNNEQFF
TRBJ1-5	TRBV2	NA	NA	TGTGCCAGCAGTGAAGCGGGACGGACTAATCAGCCCCAGCATTTT	CASSEAGRTNQPQHF
TRBJ2-5	TRBV7-8	few	NA	TGTGCCAGCAGCTTAGACCCAAGTAGGGGGGACGGCGAGACCCAGTACTTC	CASSLDPSRGDGETQYF
TRBJ2-2	TRBV12-3/TRBV12-4	NA	TRBD2	TGTGCCAGCAGTTTCCTTTTGACCGGGGGGAGCACCGGGGAGCTGTTTTTT	CASSFLLTGGSTGELFF
TRBJ2-2	TRBV12-3/TRBV12-4	NA	NA	TGTGCCAGCAGCCCCGGACTTATCACCGGGGAGCTGTTTTTT	CASSPGLITGELFF
TRBJ2-1	TRBV11-2	NA	TRBD1	TGTGCCAGCAGCTCCAGGGGGAACCACAATGAGCAGTTCTTC	CASSSRGNHNEQFF
TRBJ2-3	TRBV7-6	NA	NA	TGTGCCAGCAGCTTCGGGAGAGGGCACACAGATACGCAGTATTTT	CASSFGRGHTDTQYF
TRBJ2-4	TRBV7-9	NA	NA	TGTGCCAGCAGCCCCCCCCAGGGGCTAGCCAAAAACATTCAGTACTTC	CASSPPQGLAKNIQYF
TRBJ2-4	TRBV15	NA	NA	TGTGCCACCAGCAGACCAACATCCCTAGCCAAAAACATTCAGTACTTC	CATSRPTSLAKNIQYF
TRBJ1-2	TRBV6-1	NA	TRBD1	TGTGCCAGCAGTGTTATCGGGACAGGGAATGGCTACACCTTC	CASSVIGTGNGYTF
TRBJ2-7	TRBV9	NA	TRBD2	TGTGCCAGCAGCGTAGACTCGGGAGGGCCCTACGAGCAGTACTTC	CASSVDSGGPYEQYF
TRBJ1-3	TRBV30	NA	NA	TGTGCCGGGAGTGAAGGGGCGGGCTCTGGAAACACCATATATTTT	CAGSEGAGSGNTIYF
TRBJ2-3	TRBV27	NA	NA	TGTGCCAGCAGTTTATCTCTAAGCCGGACACTGACAGATACGCAGTATTTT	CASSLSLSRTLTDTQYF
TRBJ2-3	TRBV12-3/TRBV12-4	few	NA	TGTGCCAGCAGTTTGGTAGGGCGCACAGATACGCAGTATTTT	CASSLVGRTDTQYF
TRBJ1-4	TRBV15	NA	NA	TGTGCCACCAGCGGAGGGTTTAATGAAAAACTGTTTTTT	CATSGGFNEKLFF
TRBJ2-7	TRBV7-9	NA	NA	TGTGCCAGCAGCTTGTCAGGGACACTAAACGAGCAGTACTTC	CASSLSGTLNEQYF
TRBJ2-7	TRBV15	NA	NA	TGTGCCACCAGCAGGGGGGTGGATTTCTCCTACGAGCAGTACTTC	CATSRGVDFSYEQYF
TRBJ1-5	TRBV12-3/TRBV12-4	NA	NA	TGTGCCAGCAGCTCTATCCCCCCCGGGTCATACCAGCCCCAGCATTTT	CASSSIPPGSYQPQHF